The sequence of this TCR beta chain was determined in a study of CD8+ T cells in alopecia areata. Comment on this clone: What it recognizes is unknown.

cDNA reverse transcribed from extracted RNA served as the sequencing template. Data came from immunoSEQ multiplex PCR; TCRdb stores just in-frame clones and leaves some out. The data hold some 150,000 clones, with about three fifths observed a single time. Points from the study as a whole: Scalp lesions, especially in alopecia totalis/universalis, had higher clonality than normal scalp.

This CDR3 has 16 residues. With 5 bases removed from V and 2 bases from J, the gap between germline ends came to 17 bases. Germline V lookup: CDR1 MDHEN, CDR2 SYDVKM. Specimen: CD8+ T cells sorted from blood. The chain recombines TRBV28 with TRBJ2-3; D might be TRBD1 or TRBD2, each matching 5 bases. The TCR originated in a human donor in good health. This chain's CDR3 is CASSGGPADSTDTQYF. The DNA for the CDR3 is TGTGCCAGCAGTGGGGGTCCAGCTGACTCCACAGATACGCAGTATTTT.